The TCR beta chain under discussion was sequenced for a study of CD8+ T cells in alopecia areata. CDR1 and CDR2 from the germline V gene are LGHNA and YNFKEQ. The CDR3 extends over 14 amino acids. V gave up 0 bases and J gave up 5 bases, with 8 bases separating them. Overall study findings and caveats: Clonality in lesional scalp, especially alopecia totalis/universalis, exceeded that of normal scalp. Tissue-resident alphabeta T cells belonging to normal skin likewise get sequenced within scalp specimens.

Concerning this clone itself: Its antigen is not known.

RNA was extracted and reverse transcribed into cDNA as the sequencing template. Profiling relied on immunoSEQ multiplex PCR, and the TCRdb table lists in-frame clones only, not all of them. The table has about 150,000 clones, less than 65% seen once. This TCR was sampled from a human donor in good health. The chain has TRBV4-2 and TRBJ2-4; D tentatively reads TRBD1 or TRBD2 (6 bases each). The sequencing sample was made of CD8+ T cells sorted from blood. CDR3 amino acids: CASSQDRGENIQYF. The CDR3 nucleotides read TGTGCCAGCAGCCAAGATAGGGGGGAAAACATTCAGTACTTC.